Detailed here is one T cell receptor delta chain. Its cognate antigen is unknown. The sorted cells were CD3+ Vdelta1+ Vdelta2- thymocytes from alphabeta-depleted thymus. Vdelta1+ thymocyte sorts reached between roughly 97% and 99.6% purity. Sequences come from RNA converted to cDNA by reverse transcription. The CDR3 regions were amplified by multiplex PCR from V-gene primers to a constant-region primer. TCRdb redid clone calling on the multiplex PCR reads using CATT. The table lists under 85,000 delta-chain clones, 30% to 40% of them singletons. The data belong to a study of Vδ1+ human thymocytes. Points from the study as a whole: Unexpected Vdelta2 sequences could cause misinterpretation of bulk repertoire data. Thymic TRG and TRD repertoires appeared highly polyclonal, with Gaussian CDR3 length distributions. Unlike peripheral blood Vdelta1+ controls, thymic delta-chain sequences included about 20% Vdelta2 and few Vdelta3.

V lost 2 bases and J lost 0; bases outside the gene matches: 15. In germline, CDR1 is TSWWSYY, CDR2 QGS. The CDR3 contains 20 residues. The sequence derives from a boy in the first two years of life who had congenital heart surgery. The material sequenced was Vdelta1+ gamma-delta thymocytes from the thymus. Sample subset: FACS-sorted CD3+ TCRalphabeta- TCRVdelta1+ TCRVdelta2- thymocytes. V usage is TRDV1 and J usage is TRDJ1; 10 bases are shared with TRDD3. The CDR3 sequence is CALGENTTGGYELYTDKLIF. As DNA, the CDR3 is TGTGCTCTTGGGGAAAACACCACCGGGGGATACGAGTTGTACACCGATAAACTCATCTTT.